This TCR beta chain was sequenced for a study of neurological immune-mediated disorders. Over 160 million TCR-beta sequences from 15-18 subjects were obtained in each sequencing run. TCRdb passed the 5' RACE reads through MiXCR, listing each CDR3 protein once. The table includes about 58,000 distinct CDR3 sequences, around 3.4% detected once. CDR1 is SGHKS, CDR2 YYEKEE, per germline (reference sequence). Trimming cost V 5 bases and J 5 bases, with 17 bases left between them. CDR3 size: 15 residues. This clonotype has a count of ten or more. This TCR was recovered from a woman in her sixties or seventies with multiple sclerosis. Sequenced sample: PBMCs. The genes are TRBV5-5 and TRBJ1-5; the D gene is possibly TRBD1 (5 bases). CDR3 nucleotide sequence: TGTGCCAGCAGTCTGGCGGGACTTCGCGATCAGCCCCAGCATTTT. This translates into CASSLAGLRDQPQHF.